The 19 T cell receptor beta chains below all came from one sample that was sequenced in a study of HIV-infected patients and healthy controls. Around 450 ng RNA was reverse transcribed with alpha and beta constant-region primers. Separate chain-specific third strand synthesis with multiplexing indices produced the alpha and beta libraries. TCRdb reprocessed the 5' RACE reads via MiXCR and lists one record per CDR3 protein. This sample has more than 9,000 distinct CDR3 sequences; around a tenth occur once, and the top ten carry roughly a quarter. All unsorted peripheral T cells were captured because whole blood was used without fractionation. The sample was blood, taken before antiretroviral therapy. The receptors here all came from an adult with HIV infection. The donor label of this sample is uncertain.

This clonotype was seen repeatedly, ten times or more. V and J are TRBV12-3 or TRBV12-4 and TRBJ2-1; a possible D gene is TRBD2 (6 bases). This CDR3 is built from 15 residues. Trimming stripped 3 bases from V and 4 bases from J, with 13 bases between. CDR3 loop: CASSLRTSPYNEQFF. In nucleotides, the CDR3 is TGTGCCAGCAGTTTGCGTACTAGCCCATACAATGAGCAGTTCTTC.

By sample fraction, this clonotype is medium-sized. This chain connects TRBV12-3 or TRBV12-4 to TRBJ2-2; D not certain. Trimming stripped 4 bases from V and 2 bases from J, with 2 bases between. The CDR3 sequence is 12 residues long. The CDR3 sequence: CASSSNTGELFF. The CDR3 DNA is TGTGCCAGCAGTTCAAACACCGGGGAGCTGTTTTTT.

This clonotype counts as medium-sized. Here the CDR3 reads CASRQTGGFSYNSPLHF. The CDR3 region has the DNA TGTGCCAGCAGGCAGACGGGGGGATTCTCCTATAATTCACCCCTCCACTTT. The V gene is TRBV6-5, the J gene TRBJ1-6, with a possible D match to TRBD1 (5 bases). V was trimmed by 6 bases and J by 0 bases, leaving 15 bases between them. The germline gives CDR1 MNHEY, CDR2 SVGAGI. The CDR3 consists of 17 residues.

The table lists this clonotype with many counts. The chain carries TRBV11-3 and TRBJ2-3; TRBD1 is a possible D gene (7 bases). The germline CDR1 and CDR2 sequences are SGHNT and YENEEA. There are 16 residues in the CDR3. The V end was cut by 5 bases, the J end by 2 bases, with 17 bases between. The CDR3 here is CASSPLDREATDTQYF. The CDR3 region has the DNA TGTGCCAGCAGCCCCCTCGACAGGGAGGCCACAGATACGCAGTATTTT.

This clonotype was seen ten or more times. The chain uses TRBV4-1 and TRBJ1-1; D is undetermined. The V end was cut by 0 bases, the J end by 4 bases, with 6 bases between. From germline, CDR1 is MGHRA and CDR2 YSYEKL. The CDR3 extends over 13 amino acids. The CDR3 nucleotides read TGCGCCAGCAGCCAAGAACCGCTCACTGAAGCTTTCTTT. It is translated as CASSQEPLTEAFF.

This clonotype was counted ten times or more. V is TRBV5-5 and J is TRBJ2-1, with 7 bases that match TRBD1. The ends lost 6 bases at V and 4 bases at J; junction bases unmatched: 13. The CDR3 runs to 16 residues. The germline CDR1 and CDR2 sequences are SGHKS and YYEKEE (reference sequence). DNA for the CDR3: TGTGCCAGCATCCGCGGCATGTACAGGGGATACAATGAGCAGTTCTTC. Translating gives CASIRGMYRGYNEQFF. Based on the CDR3 plus reference TRBV5-5 and TRBJ2-1, the full variable domain is DAGVTQSPTHLIKTRGQQVTLRCSPISGHKSVSWYQQVLGQGPQFIFQYYEKEERGRGNFPDRFSARQFPNYSSELNVNALLLGDSALYLCASIRGMYRGYNEQFFGPGTRLTVL.

This clonotype was recorded at least ten times. This chain connects TRBV7-8 to TRBJ2-1; 7 nucleotides agree with TRBD2. Germline V lookup: CDR1 SGHVS, CDR2 FQNEAQ. V lost 6 bases to trimming and J lost 1 base; unmatched junction nucleotides: 3. The CDR3 covers 14 residues. CDR3 amino acids: CASRPAGSYNEQFF. The CDR3 DNA sequence: TGTGCCAGCAGGCCAGCGGGGTCCTACAATGAGCAGTTCTTC.

Judged by abundance, this clonotype is medium-sized. This rearrangement joins TRBV7-6 to TRBJ1-1, with no clear D. This CDR3 is built from 12 residues. Trimming pared 3 bases from V and 5 bases from J, leaving 7 bases between. The germline V gene has CDR1 SGHVS and CDR2 FNYEAQ. The CDR3 sequence is CASSFIGTEAFF. The CDR3 DNA sequence: TGTGCCAGCAGCTTCATTGGGACTGAAGCTTTCTTT.

This clonotype appeared many times. This chain joins TRBV7-9 and TRBJ2-7; tentatively, D is TRBD1 (5 bases). V lost 1 base to trimming and J lost 5 bases, with 9 bases between them. Germline-derived CDR1 and CDR2 are SEHNR and FQNEAQ (reference sequence). The CDR3 is made up of 13 amino acids. The CDR3 nucleotides are TGTGCCAGCAGCTTAGGGCAGGGTAACGAGCAGTACTTC. This translates into CASSLGQGNEQYF. The full variable domain, in which reference TRBV7-9 and TRBJ2-7 provide the parts outside the CDR3, is DTGVSQNPRHKITKRGQNVTFRCDPISEHNRLYWYRQTLGQGPEFLTYFQNEAQLEKSRLLSDRFSAERPKGSFSTLEIQRTEQGDSAMYLCASSLGQGNEQYFGPGTRLTVT.

The V call is TRBV7-2, the J call TRBJ2-1; perhaps TRBD2 as D (6 bases). V lost 1 base, J lost 12 bases, and 13 bases lay in between. Germline V lookup: CDR1 SGHTA, CDR2 FQGNSA. The CDR3 consists of 13 residues. Here the CDR3 DNA reads TGTGCCAGCAGCTTAGAGGGTCTAGCGTGGCAGTTCTTC. This gives the protein CASSLEGLAWQFF.

This clonotype was observed at least ten times. The chain employs TRBV21-1 and TRBJ2-2; TRBD2 is the table's D call and was not checked against the DNA. TRBV21-1 is an annotated pseudogene. CDR3 length: 17 residues. This CDR3 is CASSKTTREVKTGELFF. Here the CDR3 DNA reads TGTGCCAGCAGCAAGACTACGCGGGAGGTTAAAACCGGGGAGCTGTTTTTT.

This clonotype was counted only a few times. The CDR3 is CASSLVSGGTDTQYF. The DNA of the CDR3 is TGCGCCAGCAGCTTGGTTAGCGGGGGCACAGATACGCAGTATTTT. This chain uses TRBV5-1 with TRBJ2-3, with 8 bases lining up with TRBD2. This CDR3 spans 15 amino acids. V was clipped by 0 bases and J by 1 base; unmatched bases: 1. Germline CDR1 is SGHRS and CDR2 is YFSETQ.

Sample share makes this clonotype medium-sized. The V call is TRBV6-5, the J call TRBJ2-3; TRBD2 is a possible D gene (5 bases). Between the trimmed V and J ends, which lost 6 bases and 4 bases, there was a span of 17 bases. This CDR3 has 15 amino acids. CDR1 MNHEY and CDR2 SVGAGI come from the germline V gene. The CDR3 bases are TGTGCCAGCAGCGAGGGTTATAATGGTGCAGATACGCAGTATTTT. Its protein is CASSEGYNGADTQYF.

The sample holds many counts of this clonotype. The rearrangement joins TRBV9 to TRBJ2-1; 7 positions match TRBD2. CDR3 length equals 14 residues. CDR1 and CDR2 (germline): SGDLS, YYNGEE. V was clipped by 4 bases and J by 2 bases; unmatched bases: 3. The CDR3 here is CASSPSGAYNEQFF. The DNA for the CDR3 is TGTGCCAGCAGCCCCAGCGGGGCCTACAATGAGCAGTTCTTC.

The chain combines TRBV2 with TRBJ2-3; D might be TRBD1 or TRBD2, each matching 5 bases. Trimming stripped 6 bases from V and 2 bases from J, with 9 bases between. The CDR3 covers 13 residues. Germline V CDR1 and CDR2: SNHLY, FYNNEI. The CDR3 reads CASSVGTTDTQYF. CDR3 sequence (DNA): TGTGCCAGCAGCGTTGGGACCACAGATACGCAGTATTTT.

This clonotype occurred many times. This chain links TRBV10-3 with TRBJ1-3; D is unclear. The CDR3 is 13 amino acids. The ends were cut back, 9 bases at V and 0 bases at J, with 9 bases in the middle. The V gene's germline CDR1 is ENHRY and CDR2 SYGVKD. The CDR3 protein is CAISGGSGNTIYF. The CDR3 coding sequence is TGTGCCATATCAGGTGGCTCTGGAAACACCATATATTTT.

This clonotype was recorded many times. This chain joins TRBV29-1 and TRBJ1-2; maybe TRBD1 (5 bases). V was clipped by 7 bases and J by 1 base, with 16 bases between them. The CDR3 extends over 14 amino acids. Germline CDR1 and CDR2: SQVTM and ANQGSEA. CDR3 loop: CSARGTHNNYGYTF. In DNA, the CDR3 is TGCAGCGCTCGCGGGACTCATAATAACTATGGCTACACCTTC.

This clonotype was detected a few times. The chain recombines TRBV10-3 with TRBJ2-7, with D unclear. This CDR3 has 11 amino acids. Trimming stripped 1 base from V and 3 bases from J, with 1 base between. Germline V CDR1 and CDR2: ENHRY, SYGVKD. CDR3 sequence: CAISEFYEQYF. DNA for the CDR3: TGTGCCATCAGTGAGTTCTACGAGCAGTACTTC.

This clonotype was recorded many times. The chain employs TRBV7-8 and TRBJ2-3; D unresolved. The CDR3 length is 12 residues. Trimming pared 8 bases from V and 1 base from J, leaving 7 bases between. Germline V gene lookup returns CDR1 SGHVS and CDR2 FQNEAQ. The CDR3 spells CASCAGTDTQYF. CDR3 bases: TGTGCCAGCTGTGCTGGCACAGATACGCAGTATTTT.